A single sample gave rise to the 9 T cell receptor beta chains below, sequenced in a study of B cell selection in AIRE deficiency. Sorting defined conventional CD4 T cells as CD4+CD127+. Clones were read by immunoSEQ multiplex PCR, and TCRdb kept only the in-frame ones, dropping some. Of around 1,600 clones in the sample, roughly 88% were seen once. The sequencing input was CD4+CD127+ conventional T cells sorted from PBMCs. The source is a human donor in good health.

The chain recombines TRBV28 with TRBJ1-5; 7 bases map to TRBD1. This CDR3 has 14 amino acids. V was clipped by 6 bases and J by 6 bases; unmatched bases: 8. The V gene's germline CDR1 is MDHEN and CDR2 SYDVKM. The CDR3 loop reads CASSRPGGGQPQHF. The CDR3 nucleotides read TGTGCCAGCAGCCGCCCAGGGGGGGGTCAGCCCCAGCATTTT. The full variable domain, in which reference TRBV28 and TRBJ1-5 provide the parts outside the CDR3, is DVKVTQSSRYLVKRTGEKVFLECVQDMDHENMFWYRQDPGLGLRLIYFSYDVKMKEKGDIPEGYSVSREKKERFSLILESASTNQTSMYLCASSRPGGGQPQHFGDGTRLSIL.

This chain joins TRBV5-1 and TRBJ2-7, with D perhaps matching TRBD1 (6 bases). The V and J ends lost 3 bases and 2 bases respectively, with 12 bases between them. Germline V lookup: CDR1 SGHRS, CDR2 YFSETQ. This CDR3 has 14 amino acids. In DNA, the CDR3 is TGCGCCAGCAGCTACTCGAGGGGGACCTACGAGCAGTACTTC. It encodes CASSYSRGTYEQYF.

In this sample, this clone turned up a few times. The chain employs TRBV9 and TRBJ1-1; D may be TRBD1 (6 bases). The V gene's germline CDR1 is SGDLS and CDR2 YYNGEE. V was trimmed by 4 bases and J by 5 bases, leaving 15 bases between them. CDR3 length: 14 amino acids. This CDR3 is CASSPRGQGTEAFF. CDR3 DNA sequence: TGTGCCAGCAGCCCCCGGGGACAAGGTACTGAAGCTTTCTTT.

V and J are TRBV29-1 and TRBJ1-5; 8 bases fit TRBD1. With 4 bases clipped from V and 4 bases from J, the junction kept 9 bases outside the gene matches. The CDR3 contains 15 residues. Germline loops: CDR1 SQVTM, CDR2 ANQGSEA. The CDR3 spells CSVGFGQGANQPQHF. CDR3 nucleotide sequence: TGCAGCGTTGGTTTCGGGCAGGGGGCGAATCAGCCCCAGCATTTT.

This chain uses TRBV7-2 with TRBJ1-2; TRBD1 matches 8 bases. J gave up 6 bases and V 3 bases, and 15 bases lay outside the gene matches. CDR1 is SGHTA and CDR2 is FQGNSA in the germline V gene. This CDR3 is 17 amino acids long. The CDR3 is CASSFKSLGQGSHGYTF. CDR3 DNA sequence: TGTGCCAGCAGCTTCAAATCCCTTGGACAGGGCTCTCATGGCTACACCTTC.

The rearrangement joins TRBV10-3 to TRBJ2-1, with TRBD2 matching 8 bases. CDR1 ENHRY and CDR2 SYGVKD come from the germline V gene. This CDR3 spans 16 amino acids. With V trimmed by 5 bases and J by 0 bases, 6 bases remained unmatched. The CDR3 DNA reads TGTGCCATCAGTTCCTTAGCGGGGAGCTCCTACAATGAGCAGTTCTTC. It specifies CAISSLAGSSYNEQFF.

This chain uses TRBV4-2 with TRBJ2-7, with TRBD2 identical over 7 bases. Germline loops: CDR1 LGHNA, CDR2 YNFKEQ. The CDR3 consists of 17 residues. Trimming removed 1 base from V and 0 bases from J; junction bases left unmatched: 9. CDR3 sequence: CASSQGVQPSGSYEQYF. CDR3 bases: TGTGCCAGCAGCCAAGGGGTTCAGCCTAGCGGCTCCTACGAGCAGTACTTC.

The chain couples TRBV6-1 to TRBJ1-2, with D possibly being TRBD1 (5 bases). The germline V gene encodes CDR1 MNHNS and CDR2 SASEGT. The CDR3 runs to 18 residues. Trimming stripped 6 bases from V and 12 bases from J, with 35 bases between. The CDR3 sequence is CASSEYRRASGTETYDTF. The CDR3 DNA reads TGTGCCAGCAGCGAATACAGAAGGGCATCCGGGACGGAAACCTATGACACCTTC.

The chain carries TRBV15 and TRBJ2-5, with 8 bases matching TRBD1. V trimming: 3 bases; J trimming: 7 bases; junction bases outside the gene matches: 10. CDR3 length: 15 amino acids. The germline V gene has CDR1 LNHNV and CDR2 YYDKDF (reference sequence). CDR3 sequence reads: CATSSAGQGLGTQYF. The CDR3 region has the DNA TGTGCCACCAGCAGTGCAGGACAGGGATTAGGGACCCAGTACTTC.